The 3 T cell receptor beta chains below all came from one sample that was sequenced in a study of blood T cell repertoires in COVID-19. Assay used: immunoSEQ multiplex PCR; TCRdb lists only in-frame clones, some missing. The sample has about 200,000 clones, roughly 90% seen once; the top ten hold 1.5% to 2%. Sequenced: peripheral blood. Source of these receptors: a man between 18 and 29 years old with active or convalescent COVID-19.

V and J are TRBV7-2 and TRBJ2-2; 7 nucleotides agree with TRBD1. Germline V gene sequence: CDR1 SGHTA, CDR2 FQGNSA. V lost 5 bases and J lost 2; bases outside the gene matches: 8. This CDR3 has 16 residues. The CDR3 region has the DNA TGTGCCAGCAGCCCCCACGGGACAGTTAACACCGGGGAGCTGTTTTTT. It specifies CASSPHGTVNTGELFF.

The V gene is TRBV4-1, the J gene TRBJ2-7, with TRBD2 matching 8 bases. V dropped 3 bases and J dropped 2; count of bases not matched to a gene: 12. The CDR3 sequence is 17 residues long. CDR1 MGHRA and CDR2 YSYEKL come from the germline V gene. The CDR3 protein is CASSHSSLGLEPYEQYF. The CDR3 nucleotides read TGCGCCAGCAGCCATTCCTCCCTGGGACTAGAGCCCTACGAGCAGTACTTC.

The chain joins TRBV21-1 to TRBJ1-3. TRBV21-1 is listed as a pseudogene. This CDR3 is built from 16 residues. The CDR3 sequence: CASSSRFRRAGNTIYF. The CDR3 DNA reads as TGTGCCAGCAGCTCCCGTTTCAGGAGGGCTGGAAACACCATATATTTT.